The 20 T cell receptor beta chains below were found in one sample sequenced in a study of OX40 agonist ivuxolimab in advanced cancers. The method was immunoSEQ multiplex PCR; TCRdb's version includes in-frame clones alone and lacks a portion of them. The sample consists of more than 50,000 clones, 84% of them appearing once. The sequences come from CD4+ or CD8+ T cells sorted from blood, collected in a trial of the OX40 agonist ivuxolimab. These TCRs come from an adult with an advanced solid tumor such as melanoma, head and neck, liver or kidney cancer.

The count of this clone is one. The chain is built from TRBV6-1 and TRBJ2-1, with 11 bases identical to TRBD1. Germline CDR1 is MNHNS and CDR2 is SASEGT. The trim removed 4 bases at V and 4 bases at J, leaving 3 bases unmatched. This CDR3 is built from 15 residues. CDR3 nucleotide sequence: TGTGCCAGCAGTGGGGACAGGGGGTATTACAATGAGCAGTTCTTC. Its translation: CASSGDRGYYNEQFF.

This chain links TRBV10-3 with TRBJ2-1; no clear D gene. Trimming pared 6 bases from V and 3 bases from J, leaving 9 bases between. Germline V lookup: CDR1 ENHRY, CDR2 SYGVKD. The CDR3 covers 13 residues. This CDR3 reads CAISPLNYNEQFF. The CDR3 DNA follows: TGTGCCATCAGCCCCCTAAACTACAATGAGCAGTTCTTC.

The chain links TRBV9 to TRBJ2-1, with D uncertain. V shed 9 bases and J shed 1 base, with 17 bases lying between them. This CDR3 has 15 residues. Germline assignment: CDR1 SGDLS and CDR2 YYNGEE. CDR3 amino acids: CATSPRRYSYNEQFF. CDR3 bases: TGTGCCACCTCGCCCCGCCGGTATTCCTACAATGAGCAGTTCTTC.

The chain uses TRBV10-3 and TRBJ2-7; D is perhaps TRBD1 (5 bases). This CDR3 is built from 12 residues. The V end lost 4 bases, the J end lost 5 bases, and 9 bases lay between the germline ends. Germline assignment: CDR1 ENHRY and CDR2 SYGVKD. CDR3 coding DNA: TGTGCCATCAGTGTGGTCAGGGACGAGCAGTACTTC. This codes for CAISVVRDEQYF.

A remark on this clone: This same CDR3 is encoded by further DNA sequences in the sample. The V call is TRBV4-1, the J call TRBJ1-2; D not certain. Germline V lookup: CDR1 MGHRA, CDR2 YSYEKL. The ends were cut back, 2 bases at V and 4 bases at J, with 5 bases in the middle. The CDR3 is 12 residues long. CDR3 coding DNA: TGCGCCAGCAGCCAATCAGGCTATGGCTACACCTTC. Its protein product is CASSQSGYGYTF.

This clone occurred once. J is TRBJ1-6 and V is TRBV14; maybe TRBD1 (5 bases). The CDR3 length is 18 residues. V shed 2 bases and J shed 8 bases, with 22 bases lying between them. CDR1 and CDR2 from the germline V gene are SGHDN and FVKESK. The CDR3 coding sequence is TGTGCCAGCAGCCAAAATCTAGGTACGGGGCCCCCCCATTCACCCCTCCACTTT. Its translation: CASSQNLGTGPPHSPLHF.

The chain carries TRBV19 and TRBJ1-1; the match to TRBD1 covers 9 bases. V shed 0 bases, J shed 3 bases, and the junction held 2 bases outside the gene matches. The CDR3 spans 15 residues. Looked up from germline, CDR1 is LNHDA and CDR2 is SQIVND (reference sequence). CDR3 protein: CASSIDGTGHTEAFF. CDR3 in DNA: TGTGCCAGTAGTATAGATGGGACAGGGCACACTGAAGCTTTCTTT. The whole variable domain, remainder taken from reference TRBV19 and TRBJ1-1, is DGGITQSPKYLFRKEGQNVTLSCEQNLNHDAMYWYRQDPGQGLRLIYYSQIVNDFQKGDIAEGYSVSREKKESFPLTVTSAQKNPTAFYLCASSIDGTGHTEAFFGQGTRLTVV.

This chain uses TRBV6-5 with TRBJ1-2, with a possible D match to TRBD1 (5 bases). The CDR3 has 15 amino acids. V lost 2 bases and J lost 8, with 18 bases in between. Germline CDR1 is MNHEY and CDR2 is SVGAGI. The CDR3 DNA reads as TGTGCCAGCAGTTACCACCAGGCAGGGCGCGGGGGCTACACCTTC. Translation: CASSYHQAGRGGYTF.

The rearrangement joins TRBV19 to TRBJ2-1, with TRBD2 identical over 14 bases. The ends lost 4 bases at V and 10 bases at J; junction bases unmatched: 6. The germline V gene has CDR1 LNHDA and CDR2 SQIVND (reference sequence). The CDR3 sequence is 15 residues long. The CDR3 nucleotides read TGTGCCAGTAGTAGGGGACTAGCGGGAGTACGGGAGCAGTTCTTC. Encoded protein: CASSRGLAGVREQFF.

The chain combines TRBV27 with TRBJ1-2, with 9 bases lining up with TRBD1. The trim removed 3 bases at V and 4 bases at J, leaving 6 bases unmatched. Germline CDR1 MNHEY, CDR2 SMNVEV (reference sequence). The CDR3 spans 15 residues. In DNA, the CDR3 is TGTGCCAGCAGTTTCGCTGGGACAGGGACCTATGGCTACACCTTC. Its translation: CASSFAGTGTYGYTF.

The rearrangement links TRBV5-6 to TRBJ2-2; no definite D call. The germline V gene encodes CDR1 SGHDT and CDR2 YYEEEE. V was cut by 2 bases and J by 6 bases, with 8 bases left in between. CDR3 length equals 13 residues. CDR3 sequence: CASSLIEAGELFF. The CDR3 nucleotides are TGTGCCAGCAGCTTAATCGAGGCCGGGGAGCTGTTTTTT.

The count of this clone is one. This chain joins TRBV6-1 and TRBJ2-7, with D perhaps matching TRBD2 (6 bases). This CDR3 is built from 15 residues. Trimming took 6 bases from V and 2 from J, leaving 17 bases between them. Per germline, CDR1 MNHNS and CDR2 SASEGT. DNA of the CDR3: TGTGCCAGCAGGGAGGGGCCAAGTCCACCCTACGAGCAGTACTTC. Translated: CASREGPSPPYEQYF.

The V and J genes are TRBV7-2 and TRBJ2-3; D is tentatively TRBD1 or TRBD2 (5 bases each). V lost 5 bases and J lost 1, with 16 bases in between. Germline V lookup: CDR1 SGHTA, CDR2 FQGNSA. CDR3 length: 16 amino acids. The CDR3 spells CASSAVGTTGTDTQYF. As DNA, the CDR3 is TGTGCCAGCAGCGCTGTTGGGACCACCGGCACAGATACGCAGTATTTT.

The chain has TRBV9 and TRBJ1-6; 7 bases line up with TRBD1. Unmatched junction bases numbered 4, after V lost 1 base and J lost 6 bases. The CDR3 contains 15 residues. Looked up from germline, CDR1 is SGDLS and CDR2 is YYNGEE. CDR3 DNA sequence: TGTGCCAGCAGCGTAAACCGACAGGGTAATTCACCCCTCCACTTT. Its protein is CASSVNRQGNSPLHF.

The J gene is TRBJ2-3, the V gene TRBV4-1; a weak D match, TRBD2 (6 bases). Germline assignment: CDR1 MGHRA and CDR2 YSYEKL. The CDR3 extends over 14 amino acids. V lost 4 bases to trimming and J lost 0 bases, with 8 bases between them. The CDR3 DNA is TGCGCCAGCAGCCTTGGGACTAGCACAGATACGCAGTATTTT. It is translated as CASSLGTSTDTQYF.

This clone appeared a single time. The chain uses TRBV10-3 and TRBJ2-1; 10 bases are a match to TRBD2. This CDR3 has 17 amino acids. Germline values: CDR1 ENHRY, CDR2 SYGVKD. The V segment lost 0 bases and the J segment 7 bases; nucleotides outside the gene matches: 9. Here the CDR3 DNA reads TGTGCCATCAGTGAGTCGTCACTAGCGGGGACAAGGAATGAGCAGTTCTTC. Protein: CAISESSLAGTRNEQFF.

V gene TRBV2 combines with J gene TRBJ1-5, with TRBD1 matching over 9 bases. The CDR3 is 16 residues long. CDR1 and CDR2 (germline): SNHLY, FYNNEI. The trim removed 4 bases at V and 6 bases at J, leaving 10 bases unmatched. CDR3: CASSAYGTGRGQPQHF. Written as DNA, the CDR3 is TGTGCCAGCAGTGCGTACGGGACAGGGAGGGGTCAGCCCCAGCATTTT.

The chain carries TRBV7-2 and TRBJ1-5; no definite D call. The CDR3 loop spans 14 amino acids. CDR1 is SGHTA and CDR2 is FQGNSA in the germline V gene. V lost 2 bases to trimming and J lost 0 bases, with 5 bases between them. The CDR3 reads CASSLTHSNQPQHF. CDR3 coding DNA: TGTGCCAGCAGCTTAACCCATAGCAATCAGCCCCAGCATTTT.

The genes are TRBV7-8 and TRBJ2-1, with 9 bases lining up with TRBD1. CDR3 length: 15 amino acids. Germline V CDR1 and CDR2: SGHVS, FQNEAQ. The J segment lost 5 bases and the V segment lost 1 base, leaving 3 bases of the junction unmatched. The DNA of the CDR3 is TGTGCCAGCAGCTTAGTGGGACAGGGAGACAATGAGCAGTTCTTC. It codes for CASSLVGQGDNEQFF.

For the CDR3, the DNA is TGTGCCAGCAGCCGAACCCGGGACCGGGGGCAAGAGACCCAGTACTTC. As protein: CASSRTRDRGQETQYF. J is TRBJ2-5 and V is TRBV7-2; possibly TRBD2 for D (6 bases). Germline loops: CDR1 SGHTA, CDR2 FQGNSA. The CDR3 sequence is 16 residues long. With 5 bases removed from V and 2 bases from J, the gap between germline ends came to 18 bases.